This TCR beta chain was recovered during a study of cytomegalovirus exposure and HLA in healthy donors. Turning to the study itself: HLA-typed donors contributed some 83 million unique TCRs, which were held in an early data release. Study observations and caveats: A missense variant in DCLRE1C was later tied to TCR beta V- and J-gene trimming. CMV serostatus was the sole immune exposure information available.

Researchers ran the PCR with 60 Vbeta and 13 Jbeta primers. Repertoires were generated with immunoSEQ multiplex PCR, while TCRdb's copy carries only in-frame clones and drops some. The table has around 160,000 clones, 75% to 90% seen once; the top ten hold roughly 1.5%. Germline V gene sequence: CDR1 MRHNA, CDR2 SNTAGT. The CDR3 is made up of 17 amino acids. Trimming left V 3 bases short and J 0 bases short, with 15 bases between. On this clone itself: Antigen unknown.

The specimen sequenced was PBMCs. The chain couples TRBV6-4 to TRBJ2-1; a possible D gene is TRBD2 (7 bases). The receptor was isolated from a woman between 18 and 29 years old in good health and CMV-seronegative. The CDR3 DNA follows: TGTGCCAGCAGTGATCGGGGGGCGGTGAGCTCCTACAATGAGCAGTTCTTC. Encoded protein: CASSDRGAVSSYNEQFF.